This TCR beta chain derives from a study of molecular identifiers for immune sequencing clone quantification. This clonotype has a count of ten or more. V was clipped by 1 base and J by 0 bases, with 7 bases between them. Germline assignment: CDR1 MGHRA and CDR2 YSYEKL. The CDR3 is 15 residues long. CD8+CD4-CCR7+CD45RA+ sorting gave the naive CD8 T cells. Each CDR3 protein gets one entry after TCRdb re-called the PCR reads with MiXCR. This sample has some 70,000 distinct CDR3 sequences; 15% to 20% occur once, and the top ten carry approximately 1.5%. This sequence originates from a human donor in good health. Some libraries in this study had Jurkat cell RNA spiked in. The chain uses TRBV4-1 and TRBJ1-3, with D perhaps TRBD1 (5 bases). Sequenced material: naive CD8+ T cells from blood, with Jurkat cell RNA spiked in. The subset is: FACS-sorted CD8+CD4-CCR7+CD45RA+ naive T cells. The CDR3 bases are TGCGCCAGCAGCCAAGTGACAGACTCTGGAAACACCATATATTTT. Encoded protein: CASSQVTDSGNTIYF.